This T cell receptor (beta chain) was retrieved from a study of OX40 agonist ivuxolimab in advanced cancers. Study background: Averaging roughly 60 years in age, with a range of roughly 23 to 80, the cohort was about 83% male. Treatment received earlier with anti-PD-1, anti-PD-L1 or anti-CTLA-4 agents was allowed, and around 40% had some.

Baseline was the first blood sampling point, followed by cycle 4 day 1 and cycle 7 day 1. With 4 bases clipped from V and 4 bases from J, the junction kept 14 bases outside the gene matches. Germline loops: CDR1 MNHEY, CDR2 SMNVEV (reference sequence). The CDR3 has 18 amino acids. Study findings and constraints: The 0.1-3.0 mg/kg partial responders had among the lowest clonal expansion.

Concerning this clone itself: Its target is not known.

TCRdb's table, derived via immunoSEQ multiplex PCR, lists solely in-frame clones and lacks some. Here the sample spans 90,000 or so clones, roughly 90% being singletons. This sequence was found in an adult with an advanced solid tumor such as melanoma, head and neck, liver or kidney cancer. Sequencing used CD4+ or CD8+ T cells sorted from blood, obtained in a trial of the OX40 agonist ivuxolimab. The V and J genes are TRBV27 and TRBJ2-7, with 12 bases aligning to TRBD2. The CDR3 reads CASSWTSGMTYEPYEQYF. The CDR3 DNA reads TGTGCCAGCAGTTGGACTAGCGGGATGACCTACGAGCCTTACGAGCAGTACTTC.